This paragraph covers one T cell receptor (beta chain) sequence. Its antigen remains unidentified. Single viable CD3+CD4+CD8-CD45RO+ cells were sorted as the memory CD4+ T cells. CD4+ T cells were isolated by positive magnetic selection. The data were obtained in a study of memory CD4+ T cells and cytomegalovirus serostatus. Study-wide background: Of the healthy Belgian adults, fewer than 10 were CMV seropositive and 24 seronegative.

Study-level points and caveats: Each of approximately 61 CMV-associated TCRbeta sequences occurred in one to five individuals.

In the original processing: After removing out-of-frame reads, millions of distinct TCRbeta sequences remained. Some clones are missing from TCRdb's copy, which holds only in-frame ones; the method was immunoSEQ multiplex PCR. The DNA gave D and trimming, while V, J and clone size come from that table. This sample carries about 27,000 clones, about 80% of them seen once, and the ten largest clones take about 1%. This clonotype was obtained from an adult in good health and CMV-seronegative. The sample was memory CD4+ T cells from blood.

The CDR3 nucleotides read TGTGCCAGCAGCCAAGCTCTAAGTGGGACTCCCTACAATGAGCAGTTCTTC. It codes for CASSQALSGTPYNEQFF. The chain couples TRBV4-2 to TRBJ2-1, with D possibly TRBD2 on 6 matching bases. The CDR3 consists of 17 residues. Germline V gives CDR1 LGHNA, CDR2 YNFKEQ. The V gene lost 1 base and the J gene lost 2 bases, with 15 bases spanning the gap.